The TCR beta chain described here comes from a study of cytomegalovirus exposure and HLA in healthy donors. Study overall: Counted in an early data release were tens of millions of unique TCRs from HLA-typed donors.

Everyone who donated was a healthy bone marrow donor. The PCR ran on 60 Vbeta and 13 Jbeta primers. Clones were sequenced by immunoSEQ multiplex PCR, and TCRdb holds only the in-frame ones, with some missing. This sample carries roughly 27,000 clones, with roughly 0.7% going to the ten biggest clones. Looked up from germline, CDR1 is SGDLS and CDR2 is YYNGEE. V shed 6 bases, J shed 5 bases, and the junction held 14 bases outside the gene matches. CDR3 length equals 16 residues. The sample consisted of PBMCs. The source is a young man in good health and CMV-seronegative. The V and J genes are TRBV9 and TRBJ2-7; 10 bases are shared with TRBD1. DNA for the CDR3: TGTGCCAGCAACCCTCAAGGGGGGACAGGGGTCCACGAGCAGTACTTC. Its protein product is CASNPQGGTGVHEQYF.